The 24 T cell receptor beta chains in this list originate from one sample, sequenced in a study of T cell responses to AZD1222 COVID-19 vaccine (dated by TCRdb to the early 2020s). Reading the label with the study, this specimen's time point is: baseline before first vaccination. Library construction relied on the immunoSEQ multiplex PCR assay. Held by TCRdb, this immuneACCESS table contains in-frame sequences only and omits some clones. Under half of the omission traces to an unresolved V gene where checked; the cause of the rest is unknown. The sample table lists around 70,000 clones, around 83% of them with a count of one. The biggest ten clones account for around 10% of the sample. The sample consisted of peripheral blood, taken on day 0 of AZD1222 vaccination. These receptors were taken from an adult in good health.

This clone was found a few times. This chain uses TRBV6-5 with TRBJ1-6; D gene unclear. The germline CDR1 and CDR2 sequences are MNHEY and SVGAGI. The CDR3 has 14 amino acids. V dropped 8 bases and J dropped 9 bases, with 17 bases sitting between them. CDR3 amino acids: CASSGPLLRSPLHF. The CDR3 DNA reads TGTGCCAGCTCCGGGCCGCTCCTTCGTTCACCCCTCCACTTT.

The rearrangement uses TRBV4-3 and TRBJ2-7, with D possibly matching TRBD1 (6 bases). Looked up from germline, CDR1 is LGHNA and CDR2 is YSLEER. This CDR3 region has 13 residues. Trimming took off 0 bases at V and 3 bases at J, with 6 bases between the two ends. The CDR3 protein is CASSQDRGYEQYF. For the CDR3, the DNA is TGCGCCAGCAGCCAAGACAGGGGCTACGAGCAGTACTTC.

The chain uses TRBV14 and TRBJ2-7, with D unresolved. Trimming pared 4 bases from V and 4 bases from J, leaving 11 bases between. Germline assignment: CDR1 SGHDN and CDR2 FVKESK. The CDR3 is made up of 13 amino acids. The CDR3 nucleotides are TGTGCCAGCAGCCTCCCCCCCGGTTACGAGCAGTACTTC. This translates into CASSLPPGYEQYF.

This chain uses TRBV19 with TRBJ2-1; 8 nucleotides align to TRBD1. Trimming at V came to 8 bases and at J to 4 bases, leaving 1 base not matched to a gene. The CDR3 sequence is 12 residues long. Germline V lookup: CDR1 LNHDA, CDR2 SQIVND (reference sequence). The CDR3 nucleotides are TGTGCCAGTCGACAGGGGTACAATGAGCAGTTCTTC. Protein: CASRQGYNEQFF.

This clone was seen just once. The chain carries TRBV30 and TRBJ1-4; weak D call: TRBD1 (6 bases). V shed 0 bases and J shed 3 bases, with 11 bases lying between them. The CDR3 consists of 15 residues. Looked up from germline, CDR1 is GTSNPN and CDR2 is SVGIG (reference sequence). The CDR3 loop is CAWSVAGAANEKLFF. The CDR3 DNA reads TGTGCCTGGAGTGTAGCGGGGGCGGCTAATGAAAAACTGTTTTTT.

The J gene is TRBJ1-2, the V gene TRBV28; D call uncertain. V was shortened by 6 bases and J by 4 bases, with 21 bases between the two germline ends. The germline V gene has CDR1 MDHEN and CDR2 SYDVKM. The CDR3 runs to 16 residues. CDR3 DNA: TGTGCCAGCAGGTCCGGGCCTCCCTCCTGGACCTATGGCTACACCTTC. It encodes CASRSGPPSWTYGYTF.

A few counts support this clone. DNA for the CDR3: TGCAGCGTTGGAGGGGCTGGCGAGCAGTACTTC. It encodes CSVGGAGEQYF. The rearrangement joins TRBV29-1 to TRBJ2-7, with D perhaps being TRBD1 or TRBD2 (5 bases each). This CDR3 is built from 11 residues. Germline CDR1 is SQVTM and CDR2 is ANQGSEA. Trimming left V 4 bases short and J 6 bases short, with 10 bases between.

The chain couples TRBV6-5 to TRBJ1-2; D uncertain. This CDR3 spans 13 amino acids. Trimming removed 8 bases at V and 4 bases at J, with 14 bases between. Germline CDR1 is MNHEY and CDR2 is SVGAGI. Here the CDR3 reads CASSPGRAYGYTF. The CDR3 bases are TGTGCCAGCTCCCCCGGGAGGGCCTATGGCTACACCTTC.

A single count supports this clone. This chain links TRBV2 with TRBJ2-3; the D is unclear. Trimming removed 6 bases at V and 2 bases at J, with 12 bases between. The CDR3 loop spans 14 amino acids. Germline values: CDR1 SNHLY, CDR2 FYNNEI. CDR3 sequence (DNA): TGTGCCAGCAGAGAACGGCAGACCACAGATACGCAGTATTTT. Encoded protein: CASRERQTTDTQYF.

By share, this clone ranks as medium-sized (0.01 to 0.1%). CDR3 in DNA: TGTGCCAGCAGCTTAATTTTGAGTCCCTACGAGCAGTACTTC. The encoded protein is CASSLILSPYEQYF. The genes are TRBV11-2 and TRBJ2-7; the D is unclear. The germline gives CDR1 SGHAT, CDR2 FQNNGV. V shed 2 bases and J shed 2 bases, with 10 bases lying between them. The CDR3 totals 14 residues.

This rearrangement joins TRBV9 to TRBJ1-2; D remains ambiguous. Trimming removed 7 bases from V and 0 bases from J, with 10 bases in between. Germline loops: CDR1 SGDLS, CDR2 YYNGEE. CDR3 size: 13 residues. CDR3 region: CASGGEANYGYTF. The CDR3 DNA sequence: TGTGCCAGCGGTGGGGAGGCTAACTATGGCTACACCTTC. Variable domain in full (rest from reference TRBV9 and TRBJ1-2): DSGVTQTPKHLITATGQRVTLRCSPRSGDLSVYWYQQSLDQGLQFLIQYYNGEERAKGNILERFSAQQFPDLHSELNLSSLELGDSALYFCASGGEANYGYTFGSGTRLTVV.

The V gene is TRBV6-5, the J gene TRBJ1-5, with D possibly being TRBD1 (5 bases). Per germline, CDR1 MNHEY and CDR2 SVGAGI. The CDR3 is 14 amino acids. V was cut by 8 bases and J by 4 bases, with 15 bases left in between. The CDR3 DNA sequence: TGTGCCAGCGATAGGACACTGAATAATCAGCCCCAGCATTTT. This gives the protein CASDRTLNNQPQHF.

The gene calls are TRBV3-1 (or the pseudogene TRBV3-2) and TRBJ2-5, with D unclear. The CDR3 runs to 15 residues. Germline V gene sequence: CDR1 LGHDT, CDR2 YNNKEL (reference sequence). The ends were cut back, 2 bases at V and 5 bases at J, with 15 bases in the middle. The CDR3 sequence: CASSQSTTPGETQYF. The CDR3 nucleotides are TGTGCCAGCAGCCAAAGCACCACGCCCGGGGAGACCCAGTACTTC.

The chain carries TRBV4-1 and TRBJ1-2; 7 nucleotides align to TRBD1. Trimming removed 1 base from V and 5 bases from J; junction bases left unmatched: 10. The CDR3 runs 16 residues. Germline V CDR1 and CDR2: MGHRA, YSYEKL. The CDR3 DNA reads as TGCGCCAGCAGCCAAGTTCGCAGGGGGGTAAATTATGGCTACACCTTC. This encodes CASSQVRRGVNYGYTF.

J is TRBJ2-7 and V is TRBV5-6; D possibly corresponds to TRBD1 (5 bases). CDR3 size: 14 residues. The V end lost 5 bases, the J end lost 0 bases, and 12 bases lay between the germline ends. Germline V gene sequence: CDR1 SGHDT, CDR2 YYEEEE. The CDR3 is CASSRQPNSYEQYF. CDR3 DNA sequence: TGTGCCAGCAGTCGACAGCCTAACTCCTACGAGCAGTACTTC.

The chain combines TRBV5-6 with TRBJ2-3; 9 nucleotides agree with TRBD1. There are 16 residues in the CDR3. J lost 0 bases, V lost 1 base, and 3 bases had no gene match. The germline V gene encodes CDR1 SGHDT and CDR2 YYEEEE. The CDR3 DNA sequence: TGTGCCAGCAGCTTGCTCGGACAGGGGAGCACAGATACGCAGTATTTT. Its protein is CASSLLGQGSTDTQYF.

This clone showed up just a few times. The chain employs TRBV7-9 and TRBJ1-1; TRBD1 agrees at 7 bases. The germline gives CDR1 SEHNR, CDR2 FQNEAQ (reference sequence). With 1 base clipped from V and 4 bases from J, the junction kept 0 bases outside the gene matches. The CDR3 totals 13 residues. This CDR3 reads CASSLDRGTEAFF. CDR3 nucleotide sequence: TGTGCCAGCAGCTTAGACAGGGGCACTGAAGCTTTCTTT.

In this sample, this clone turned up a few times. The V and J genes are TRBV3-1 (or the pseudogene TRBV3-2) and TRBJ1-2; the D is unclear. The CDR3 runs 14 residues. Germline-derived CDR1 and CDR2 are LGHDT and YNNKEL (reference sequence). Trimming left V 3 bases short and J 2 bases short, with 10 bases between. The CDR3, as DNA: TGTGCCAGCAGCCACCGGGCAGGCAACTATGGCTACACCTTC. Residues: CASSHRAGNYGYTF.

This chain uses TRBV5-5 with TRBJ2-7, with TRBD1 as a possible D gene (5 bases). The V gene's germline CDR1 is SGHKS and CDR2 YYEKEE (reference sequence). Trimming took 0 bases from V and 0 from J, leaving 10 bases between them. The length of the CDR3 is 15 residues. CDR3 sequence (DNA): TGTGCCAGCAGCTTGGAAGTGACAGTCTCCTACGAGCAGTACTTC. Its translation is CASSLEVTVSYEQYF.

The sample holds a few counts of this clone. The DNA for the CDR3 is TGTGCCAGCAGTCCCTGGACAATCTCCTACGAGCAGTACTTC. Its translation: CASSPWTISYEQYF. This rearrangement joins TRBV28 to TRBJ2-7; a possible D gene is TRBD1 (5 bases). Germline CDR1 reads MDHEN; CDR2 reads SYDVKM. The V gene lost 5 bases and the J gene lost 0 bases, with 11 bases spanning the gap. This CDR3 is built from 14 residues.

The chain recombines TRBV19 with TRBJ1-5; D gene unclear. V was pared by 7 bases and J by 0 bases, with 13 bases between. Per the germline V gene, CDR1 is LNHDA and CDR2 is SQIVND (reference sequence). This CDR3 has 15 amino acids. The CDR3 bases are TGTGCCAGTATGGTGGGCATTTATAGCAATCAGCCCCAGCATTTT. It encodes CASMVGIYSNQPQHF.

The V call is TRBV5-6, the J call TRBJ2-2; D possibly corresponds to TRBD2 (6 bases). V was pared by 4 bases and J by 4 bases, with 17 bases between. This CDR3 contains 16 residues. Germline V gives CDR1 SGHDT, CDR2 YYEEEE. The CDR3 region is CASSLKRDLLTGELFF. DNA for the CDR3: TGTGCCAGCAGCCTGAAACGGGACTTACTCACCGGGGAGCTGTTTTTT.

This clone was seen a single time. The chain carries TRBV30 and TRBJ1-4, with D tentatively TRBD1 (5 bases). CDR1 is GTSNPN, CDR2 SVGIG, per germline (reference sequence). With 0 bases removed from V and 8 bases from J, the gap between germline ends came to 16 bases. The CDR3 spans 15 residues. The CDR3 here is CAWSVLAGGREKLFF. Written as DNA, the CDR3 is TGTGCCTGGAGTGTACTGGCCGGGGGAAGAGAAAAACTGTTTTTT.

V and J are TRBV6-5 and TRBJ1-1; D not certain. Germline CDR1 and CDR2: MNHEY and SVGAGI. V lost 7 bases and J lost 1, with 10 bases in between. This CDR3 region has 13 residues. The CDR3 sequence is CASTRTENTEAFF. CDR3 DNA sequence: TGTGCCAGCACCAGGACGGAGAACACTGAAGCTTTCTTT.